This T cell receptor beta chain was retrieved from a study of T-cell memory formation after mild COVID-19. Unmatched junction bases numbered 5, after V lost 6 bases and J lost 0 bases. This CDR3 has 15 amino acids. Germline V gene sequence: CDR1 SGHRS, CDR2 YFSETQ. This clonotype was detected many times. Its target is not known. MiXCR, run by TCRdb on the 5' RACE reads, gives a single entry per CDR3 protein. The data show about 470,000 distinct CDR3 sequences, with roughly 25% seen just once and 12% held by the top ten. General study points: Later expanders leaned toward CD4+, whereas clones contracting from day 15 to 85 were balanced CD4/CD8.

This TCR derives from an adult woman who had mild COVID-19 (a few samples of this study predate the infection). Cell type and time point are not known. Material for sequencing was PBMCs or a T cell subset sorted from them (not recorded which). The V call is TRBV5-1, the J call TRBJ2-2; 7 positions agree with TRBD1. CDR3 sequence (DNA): TGCGCCAGCACCAAGCAGGGGGCGAACACCGGGGAGCTGTTTTTT. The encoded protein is CASTKQGANTGELFF.